Listed below are T cell receptor beta chains from one sample, sequenced in a study of T cell responses to AZD1222 COVID-19 vaccine. TCRdb's table, derived via immunoSEQ multiplex PCR, lists solely in-frame clones and lacks some. The sample consists of some 160,000 clones, approximately 90% of them appearing once. The specimen comprised peripheral blood, sampled 28 days after the second AZD1222 dose. The receptors were gathered from an adult who received the AZD1222 COVID-19 vaccine. Each CDR3 is given without its conserved first and last residue. A D gene is named only where the DNA matches it firmly.

>14|TRBD1|TRBJ1-4|TRBV7-9
ASSRQGAAANEKLF
>12|.|TRBJ1-1|TRBV13
ASRFRDFGTEAF
>15|.|TRBJ2-2|TRBV24-1
ATSDSVPGRGTGELF
>10|TRBD1|TRBJ2-3|TRBV18
ASTQGADTQY
>13|TRBD1|TRBJ1-1|TRBV11-2
ASSLEGQGATEAF
>12|TRBD2|TRBJ2-3|TRBV2
ASGTSGFTDTQY
>14|TRBD1|TRBJ1-2|TRBV18
ASSPLADRGHNGYT
>11|.|TRBJ2-5|TRBV19
ASRRSVQETQY
>14|TRBD1|TRBJ1-1|TRBV27
ASSFRTGGENTEAF
>12|TRBD1|TRBJ1-4|TRBV5-1
ASTTGTGGAKLF
>13|TRBD1|TRBJ1-1|TRBV7-8
ASSLVGTVNTEAF
>12|TRBD1|TRBJ2-7|TRBV4-1
ASSPDLRGREQY
>12|.|TRBJ1-1|TRBV11-2
ASSLTGGSAEAF
>13|.|TRBJ1-3|TRBV6-5
ASSYGPAGGNTIY
>12|.|TRBJ1-2|TRBV2
ASRTPGADYGYT
>11|.|TRBJ1-1|TRBV19
ASSAHRYTEAF
>12|.|TRBJ1-6|TRBV27
ASSPRRDNSPLH
>11|.|TRBJ1-1|TRBV18
ASSPRQNTEAF
>11|.|TRBJ2-5|TRBV7-9
ASSLGQQETQY
>11|.|TRBJ2-1|TRBV3-1/TRBV3-2
ASSLASPVQQF
>13|.|TRBJ1-1|TRBV6-2/TRBV6-3
ASSSPPRDGTEAF
>13|.|TRBJ1-1|TRBV3-1/TRBV3-2
ASSLSQGLGTEAF
>14|.|TRBJ1-1|TRBV5-5
ASSLLVRAEQTEAF
>15|TRBD2|TRBJ2-1|TRBV5-1
ASSLLLAGGQMDEQF
>11|.|TRBJ1-5|TRBV6-6
ASSNGQTQPQH
>13|.|TRBJ2-2|TRBV27
ASSSEGVITGELF
>12|.|TRBJ1-1|TRBV19
ASRPGWGNTEAF
>15|TRBD1|TRBJ2-6|TRBV5-1
ASSLDRGSSGANVLT